This T cell receptor (beta chain) was sequenced for a study of T cells in Graves' hyperthyroidism and ophthalmopathy (dated by TCRdb to between 2018 and 2021). Regarding the research as a whole: Peripheral blood samples were taken at initial diagnosis, before any treatment was given. Whether ophthalmopathy could be predicted prospectively was tested in an independent validation cohort made up of 18 to 20 hyperthyroidism patients plus 17 patients who later progressed to ophthalmopathy. According to the paper, TCR Vbeta CDR3 sequencing was carried out on more than 120 peripheral blood samples, which came from approximately 41 ophthalmopathy, 70 to 80 hyperthyroidism and roughly 17 progressor patients. The study also compared thyroid tissue and blood T-cell repertoires from a handful of Graves' hyperthyroidism patients. To identify TCR V-J signatures that set the groups apart, the researchers used a discovery cohort of 100 patients, made up of around 40 with Graves' ophthalmopathy and some 55 with stable Graves' hyperthyroidism. For training and testing, the 110 or so patients in the discovery cohort were randomly divided in a 7:3 ratio. Once sampling was done, hyperthyroidism patients were given methimazole at a starting dose of 30 mg daily, whereas ophthalmopathy patients were given high-dose intravenous methylprednisolone.

Study-wide findings and limitations: Most expanded thyroid clonotypes (frequency above 0.001) were also detected in blood, suggesting blood repertoires may reflect thyroid immune responses. A model built on a 13 V-J signature distinguished ophthalmopathy from stable hyperthyroidism, reaching 87.88% sensitivity and about 81% specificity in cross-validation and 80%/75% in testing. Sample size was not statistically predetermined, and blinding of investigators to group allocation was not performed. In validation, progression to ophthalmopathy was predicted by the model with 65% to 71% sensitivity and around 75% specificity, a median of about 6.8 months before onset.

The CDR3 numbers 13 residues from cysteine through phenylalanine. The only DNA kept is the CDR3, 39 bases in frame from the first base. The junction carries 13 bases between V and J, which are trimmed by 7 bases and 4 bases respectively. A word on this clonotype: Its antigen remains undetermined. One base away there is no much larger clone; base qualities are not given.

A patient counted as having stable Graves' hyperthyroidism if no progression to ophthalmopathy occurred over 18 months of follow-up. Hyperthyroidism patients were newly diagnosed, with disease duration under 2 months, and aged 18 to 65 years. Patients with uncontrolled infections, other autoimmune diseases, pregnancy or lactation were excluded. Diagnoses were established on the basis of clinical symptoms, serum thyroxine and TRAb, thyroid ultrasound, and orbital computed tomography. PBMCs were separated from over 9 ml of fresh peripheral blood using Ficoll-Paque density gradient centrifugation. Total RNA was extracted using Trizol reagent, and RNA quality was assessed on an Agilent 2100 Bioanalyzer. Amplification of TCR beta CDR3 regions was carried out from RNA transcripts. The first round of RT-PCR for the TCR CDR3 was performed with the HTBI primer set and the Qiagen OneStep RT-PCR kit. A second multiplex PCR round built the libraries, followed by size selection and purification. Sequencing of the libraries was done on an Illumina HiSeq2000 using paired-end 100 bp reads. The study's own analysis went as follows. SOAPnuke was used to process the raw data, throwing out any read that contained adapters or uncalled bases, had a mean Phred below 15, or lacked an exact constant-primer or identifier match. COPE v1.2.5 was used to merge the high-quality paired reads, and each unique nucleotide sequence was defined as a clonotype. Clonotypes were aligned to IMGT TRBV, TRBD and TRBJ reference segments using MiTCR v1.1. The analysis was restricted to V-J combinations with a frequency above 0.0001, which together covered just over 99% of the repertoires. The TCS score was defined as the ratio of F50 (clonal expansion) to E x V (chaos), calculated using BLOSUM62-based TCRdist between CDR3 peptides within each V-J. Welch's t-statistics and random forest reduced roughly 500 V-J features to 13, which were used in a naive Bayes classifier (R e1071). In TCRdb, the public reads were trimmed at Q25 with fastp and aligned with MiXCR, with productive beta chains retained. CDR3 protein duplicates are merged, each entry listing the most common genes and DNA. TCRdb's processing, not the authors' own work, is the source of the V and J calls. Counted in this sample were under 350,000 distinct CDR3 sequences; around a sixth of them appeared once. The ten largest clones take up around 50% of the sample.

Sequencing used blood. The chain was built from TRBV12-3 or TRBV12-4 and TRBJ1-1; the D gene is perhaps TRBD1, on 5 matching bases. This sequence originates from a woman aged 50 to 60 with Graves' hyperthyroidism. The DNA sequence is as follows: TGTGCCAGCACCCTGATGGGGGGCACTGAAGCTTTCTTT. Its product reads: CASTLMGGTEAFF.